The 20 T cell receptor beta chains listed next were all sequenced from one sample in a study of blood T cell repertoires in COVID-19. Sequenced by immunoSEQ multiplex PCR; TCRdb stores in-frame clones only, minus some. The sample holds under 300,000 clones, 80% to 90% seen once. Material: PBMCs or T cells enriched from blood (not recorded which). These receptors originate from a woman between 18 and 29 years old who had recovered from COVID-19.

This sequence joins TRBV7-9 and TRBJ2-1; D gene uncertain. Per germline, CDR1 SEHNR and CDR2 FQNEAQ (reference sequence). This CDR3 spans 16 amino acids. V lost 0 bases and J lost 0, with 9 bases in between. The CDR3 DNA follows: TGTGCCAGCAGCTTAGCGGTCAGATCCTCCTACAATGAGCAGTTCTTC. Translated, it gives CASSLAVRSSYNEQFF.

V is TRBV18 and J is TRBJ2-3; 7 bases agree with TRBD1. The junction had 5 bases not matched to a gene; V was cut back by 2 bases and J by 0 bases. Germline V gene data show CDR1 as KGHSH and CDR2 as LQKENI. This CDR3 region has 16 residues. CDR3 region: CASSPIGGTSTDTQYF. DNA of the CDR3: TGTGCCAGCTCACCAATAGGGGGCACTAGCACAGATACGCAGTATTTT.

This sequence joins TRBV7-8 and TRBJ2-7; TRBD2 aligns across 7 bases. The germline V gene has CDR1 SGHVS and CDR2 FQNEAQ. The trim removed 5 bases at V and 4 bases at J, leaving 11 bases unmatched. CDR3 size: 15 residues. The CDR3 coding sequence is TGTGCCAGCAGCACTGAGGGAGGGTTTTTGTACGAGCAGTACTTC. As protein: CASSTEGGFLYEQYF.

This chain joins TRBV7-8 and TRBJ1-6, with a tentative D call TRBD1 (5 bases). This CDR3 is 17 amino acids long. V was cut by 5 bases and J by 6 bases, with 20 bases left in between. Germline loops: CDR1 SGHVS, CDR2 FQNEAQ. CDR3 amino acids: CASSVSGTGGGNSPLHF. The CDR3 DNA reads TGTGCCAGCAGCGTATCCGGGACCGGGGGTGGTAATTCACCCCTCCACTTT.

The chain combines TRBV5-4 with TRBJ2-1; D call uncertain. The CDR3 has 15 amino acids. V was pared by 0 bases and J by 0 bases, with 7 bases between. Germline CDR1 reads SGHNT; CDR2 reads YYREEE (reference sequence). As DNA, the CDR3 is TGTGCCAGCAGCTTGGGCGGTAACTCCTACAATGAGCAGTTCTTC. The encoded protein is CASSLGGNSYNEQFF.

CDR3 residues: CASSPDRGNSSPLHF. CDR3 DNA sequence: TGTGCCAGCTCACCCGACAGGGGTAATTCTTCACCCCTCCACTTT. The chain combines TRBV18 with TRBJ1-6; 8 bases agree with TRBD1. In germline, CDR1 is KGHSH, CDR2 LQKENI. V trimming: 3 bases; J trimming: 9 bases; junction bases outside the gene matches: 7. The CDR3 is made up of 15 amino acids.

The V call is TRBV27, the J call TRBJ1-2; 11 nucleotides line up with TRBD1. The CDR3 covers 17 residues. Germline V gives CDR1 MNHEY, CDR2 SMNVEV (reference sequence). The V and J ends lost 5 bases and 3 bases, in that order; junction bases with no gene match: 11. As DNA, the CDR3 is TGTGCCAGCAGTCCCAGGACAGGGGGCGGTTGGGACTATGGCTACACCTTC. Its protein is CASSPRTGGGWDYGYTF.

The V gene is TRBV9, the J gene TRBJ2-7, with 8 bases identical to TRBD2. Unmatched junction bases numbered 10, after V lost 6 bases and J lost 5 bases. The CDR3 consists of 14 residues. Looked up from germline, CDR1 is SGDLS and CDR2 is YYNGEE. The CDR3 DNA is TGTGCCAGCACCTCCGGGGGGGCTGGAGACGAGCAGTACTTC. Protein sequence: CASTSGGAGDEQYF.

This clone was found a few times. The chain joins TRBV3-1 (or the pseudogene TRBV3-2) to TRBJ2-5, with 8 bases aligning to TRBD2. The CDR3 is made up of 16 amino acids. The J segment lost 5 bases and the V segment lost 1 base, leaving 9 bases of the junction unmatched. Germline V gives CDR1 LGHDT, CDR2 YNNKEL (reference sequence). The CDR3 region has the DNA TGTGCCAGCAGCCAAGTCGTCGGGGGGGCAGGGGAGACCCAGTACTTC. Translation gives CASSQVVGGAGETQYF.

J is TRBJ2-5 and V is TRBV5-1; D perhaps matches TRBD1 (5 bases). In germline, CDR1 is SGHRS, CDR2 YFSETQ. This CDR3 region has 14 residues. Trimming pared 2 bases from V and 2 bases from J, leaving 10 bases between. This chain's CDR3 is CASSLGVEQETQYF. The CDR3 DNA reads as TGCGCCAGCAGCTTAGGGGTGGAGCAAGAGACCCAGTACTTC. Full variable domain (outside the CDR3, taken from reference TRBV5-1 and TRBJ2-5): KAGVTQTPRYLIKTRGQQVTLSCSPISGHRSVSWYQQTPGQGLQFLFEYFSETQRNKGNFPGRFSGRQFSNSRSEMNVSTLELGDSALYLCASSLGVEQETQYFGPGTRLLVL.

This chain links TRBV28 with TRBJ1-3; D perhaps matches TRBD1 (5 bases). The CDR3 has 16 amino acids. Per germline, CDR1 MDHEN and CDR2 SYDVKM. Trimming pared 3 bases from V and 3 bases from J, leaving 15 bases between. CDR3 sequence (DNA): TGTGCCAGCAGTTTGTCCTCGGCAGGGCGTGGAAACACCATATATTTT. Its protein product is CASSLSSAGRGNTIYF.

The chain joins TRBV15 to TRBJ2-7; weak D call: TRBD1 (5 bases). The CDR3 extends over 13 amino acids. CDR1 is LNHNV, CDR2 YYDKDF, per germline (reference sequence). V lost 8 bases and J 2 bases, leaving 13 bases between the germline ends. The CDR3 here is CATSHGAAYEQYF. DNA of the CDR3: TGTGCCACCTCTCATGGGGCCGCCTACGAGCAGTACTTC.

This clone showed up just a few times. This rearrangement joins TRBV12-3 or TRBV12-4 to TRBJ2-5; 9 bases are shared with TRBD2. The CDR3 length is 13 residues. Trimming cost V 7 bases and J 4 bases; bases outside gene matches: 4. CDR3 residues: CASTRGGAETQYF. The CDR3 nucleotides read TGTGCCAGCACCCGCGGGGGGGCAGAGACCCAGTACTTC.

This clone was counted between two and nine times. The V call is TRBV5-1, the J call TRBJ1-1; possible D gene TRBD1, 5 bases. The CDR3 contains 14 residues. CDR1 SGHRS and CDR2 YFSETQ come from the germline V gene. The ends were cut back, 1 base at V and 3 bases at J, with 10 bases in the middle. CDR3 amino acids: CASSLRRGDTEAFF. Here the CDR3 DNA reads TGCGCCAGCAGCTTGCGACGGGGGGACACTGAAGCTTTCTTT.

The chain combines TRBV20-1 with TRBJ2-2; 9 nucleotides line up with TRBD2. J lost 0 bases, V lost 3 bases, and 2 bases had no gene match. The CDR3 runs 15 residues. The germline gives CDR1 DFQATT, CDR2 SNEGSKA (reference sequence). CDR3 sequence (DNA): TGCAGTGCTAGTCCTAGCGGGACGAACACCGGGGAGCTGTTTTTT. Translation gives CSASPSGTNTGELFF.

J is TRBJ2-7 and V is TRBV28, with 10 bases aligning to TRBD2. Germline values: CDR1 MDHEN, CDR2 SYDVKM. The ends lost 5 bases at V and 3 bases at J; junction bases unmatched: 7. CDR3 length: 15 residues. This CDR3 is CASSTPGTSDYEQYF. CDR3 coding DNA: TGTGCCAGCAGTACCCCCGGGACTAGCGACTACGAGCAGTACTTC.

The V and J genes are TRBV5-5 and TRBJ1-1; weak D call: TRBD1 (6 bases). The V and J ends lost 1 base and 4 bases respectively, with 11 bases between them. In germline, CDR1 is SGHKS, CDR2 YYEKEE (reference sequence). The CDR3 extends over 14 amino acids. The CDR3 here is CASSLQGLGTEAFF. The CDR3 DNA is TGTGCCAGCAGCTTGCAGGGGTTGGGCACTGAAGCTTTCTTT.

The chain joins TRBV29-1 to TRBJ2-2; TRBD1 agrees at 10 bases. This CDR3 has 13 residues. Germline trimming cut 4 bases from V and 6 bases from J; bases unmatched to any gene: 2. The germline V gene has CDR1 SQVTM and CDR2 ANQGSEA. The DNA for the CDR3 is TGCAGCGTTGGGGGACAGGGGCCCGGGGAGCTGTTTTTT. It is translated as CSVGGQGPGELFF.

The rearrangement links TRBV5-4 to TRBJ1-3; D perhaps matches TRBD1 (6 bases). The CDR3 sequence is 15 residues long. Looked up from germline, CDR1 is SGHNT and CDR2 is YYREEE (reference sequence). V was cut by 4 bases and J by 3 bases, with 14 bases left in between. The CDR3 DNA reads TGTGCCAGCAGCCCCGGGACAATGAGTGGAAACACCATATATTTT. Translating gives CASSPGTMSGNTIYF. Full variable domain (missing parts from reference TRBV5-4 and TRBJ1-3): ETGVTQSPTHLIKTRGQQVTLRCSSQSGHNTVSWYQQALGQGPQFIFQYYREEENGRGNFPPRFSGLQFPNYSSELNVNALELDDSALYLCASSPGTMSGNTIYFGEGSWLTVV.

The chain couples TRBV29-1 to TRBJ2-3; perhaps TRBD1 as D (5 bases). This CDR3 contains 13 residues. From germline, CDR1 is SQVTM and CDR2 ANQGSEA. With 3 bases removed from V and 3 bases from J, the gap between germline ends came to 10 bases. The CDR3 DNA follows: TGCAGCGTTGATGTAAGGGGTACAGATACGCAGTATTTT. It translates to CSVDVRGTDTQYF.